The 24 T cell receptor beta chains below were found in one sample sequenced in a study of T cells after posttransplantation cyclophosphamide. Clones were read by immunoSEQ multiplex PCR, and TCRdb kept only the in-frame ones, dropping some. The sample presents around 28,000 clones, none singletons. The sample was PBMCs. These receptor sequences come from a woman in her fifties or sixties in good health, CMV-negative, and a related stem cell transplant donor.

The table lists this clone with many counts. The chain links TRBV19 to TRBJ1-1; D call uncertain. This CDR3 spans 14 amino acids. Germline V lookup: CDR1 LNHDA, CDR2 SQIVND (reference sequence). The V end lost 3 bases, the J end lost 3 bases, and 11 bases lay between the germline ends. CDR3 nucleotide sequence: TGTGCCAGTAGTATCCCAACAGAATACACTGAAGCTTTCTTT. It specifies CASSIPTEYTEAFF.

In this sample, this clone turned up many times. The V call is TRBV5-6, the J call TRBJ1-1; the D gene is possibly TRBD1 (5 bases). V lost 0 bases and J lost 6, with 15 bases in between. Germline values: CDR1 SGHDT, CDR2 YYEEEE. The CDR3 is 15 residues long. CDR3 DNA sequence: TGTGCCAGCAGCTTGGGTCGTTTAAGAGGGGCTGAAGCTTTCTTT. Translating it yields CASSLGRLRGAEAFF. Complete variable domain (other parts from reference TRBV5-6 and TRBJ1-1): DAGVTQSPTHLIKTRGQQVTLRCSPKSGHDTVSWYQQALGQGPQFIFQYYEEEERQRGNFPDRFSGHQFPNYSSELNVNALLLGDSALYLCASSLGRLRGAEAFFGQGTRLTVV.

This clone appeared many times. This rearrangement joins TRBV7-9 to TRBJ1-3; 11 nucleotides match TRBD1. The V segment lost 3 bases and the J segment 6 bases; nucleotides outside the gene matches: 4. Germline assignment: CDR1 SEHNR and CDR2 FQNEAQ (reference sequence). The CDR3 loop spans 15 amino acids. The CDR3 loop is CASSFGTGGVNTIYF. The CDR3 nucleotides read TGTGCCAGCAGCTTCGGGACAGGGGGTGTAAACACCATATATTTT.

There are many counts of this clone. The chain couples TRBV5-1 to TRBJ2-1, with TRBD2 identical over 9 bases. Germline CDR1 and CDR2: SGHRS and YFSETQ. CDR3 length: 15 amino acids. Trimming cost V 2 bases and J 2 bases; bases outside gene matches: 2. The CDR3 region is CASSFSGGTYNEQFF. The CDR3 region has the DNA TGCGCCAGCAGCTTCAGCGGGGGGACCTACAATGAGCAGTTCTTC.

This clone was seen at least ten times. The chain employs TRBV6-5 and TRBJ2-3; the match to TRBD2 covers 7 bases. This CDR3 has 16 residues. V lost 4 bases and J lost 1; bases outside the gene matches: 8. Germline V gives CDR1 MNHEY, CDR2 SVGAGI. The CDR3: CASSSLQRGGTDTQYF. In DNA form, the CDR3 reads TGTGCCAGCAGTTCCCTTCAACGGGGGGGCACAGATACGCAGTATTTT.

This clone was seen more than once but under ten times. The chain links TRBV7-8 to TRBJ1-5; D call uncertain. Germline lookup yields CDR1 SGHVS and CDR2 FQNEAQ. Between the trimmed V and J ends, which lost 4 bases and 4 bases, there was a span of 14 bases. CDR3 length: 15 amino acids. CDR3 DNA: TGTGCCAGCAGCTACTCCGGGTCAGCAAATCAGCCCCAGCATTTT. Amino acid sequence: CASSYSGSANQPQHF.

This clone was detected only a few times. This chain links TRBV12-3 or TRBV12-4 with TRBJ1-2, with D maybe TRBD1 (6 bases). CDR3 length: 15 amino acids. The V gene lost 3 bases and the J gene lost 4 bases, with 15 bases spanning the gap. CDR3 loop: CASSFPDRYLYGYTF. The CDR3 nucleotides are TGTGCCAGCAGTTTCCCCGACAGGTACCTCTATGGCTACACCTTC.

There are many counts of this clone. CDR3 nucleotides: TGTGCCAGCATCCAGGACAGGGTGGACTACGAGCAGTACTTC. This translates into CASIQDRVDYEQYF. The chain couples TRBV6-6 to TRBJ2-7; 8 nucleotides align to TRBD1. Germline CDR1 and CDR2: MNHNY and SVGAGI (reference sequence). The CDR3 sequence is 14 residues long. The V and J ends lost 7 bases and 3 bases, in that order; junction bases with no gene match: 8.

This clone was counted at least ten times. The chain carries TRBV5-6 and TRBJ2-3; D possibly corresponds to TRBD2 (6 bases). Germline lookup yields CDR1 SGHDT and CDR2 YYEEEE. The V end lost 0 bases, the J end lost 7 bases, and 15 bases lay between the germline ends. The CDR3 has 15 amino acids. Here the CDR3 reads CASSLEGSAGYTQYF. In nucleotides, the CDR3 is TGTGCCAGCAGCTTGGAGGGGTCAGCGGGCTATACGCAGTATTTT.

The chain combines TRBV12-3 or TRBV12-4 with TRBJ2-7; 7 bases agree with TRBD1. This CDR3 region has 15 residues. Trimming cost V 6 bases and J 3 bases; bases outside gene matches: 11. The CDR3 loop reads CASSPRTGFSYEQYF. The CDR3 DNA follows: TGTGCCAGCAGCCCCCGGACAGGCTTCAGCTACGAGCAGTACTTC.

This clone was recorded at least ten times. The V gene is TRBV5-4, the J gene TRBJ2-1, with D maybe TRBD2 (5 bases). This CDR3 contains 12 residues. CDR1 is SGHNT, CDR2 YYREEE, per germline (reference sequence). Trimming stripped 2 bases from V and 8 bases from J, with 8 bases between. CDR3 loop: CASSFTSDEQFF. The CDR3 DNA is TGTGCCAGCAGCTTTACTAGTGATGAGCAGTTCTTC.

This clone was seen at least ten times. CDR3 nucleotide sequence: TGTGCCAGCAGCAAAGGGACTAGCGGGAGGGCAAAAGAGACCCAGTACTTC. Amino acids: CASSKGTSGRAKETQYF. The V gene is TRBV5-4, the J gene TRBJ2-5, with 16 bases aligning to TRBD2. CDR3 length: 17 residues. Germline V gives CDR1 SGHNT, CDR2 YYREEE (reference sequence). The trim removed 4 bases at V and 3 bases at J, leaving 6 bases unmatched.

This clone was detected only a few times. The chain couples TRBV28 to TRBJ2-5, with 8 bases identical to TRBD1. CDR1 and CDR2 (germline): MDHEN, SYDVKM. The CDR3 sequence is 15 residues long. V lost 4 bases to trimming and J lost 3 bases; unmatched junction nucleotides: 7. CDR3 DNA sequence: TGTGCCAGCAGTTGGACGGGACAGGTAAAAGAGACCCAGTACTTC. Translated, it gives CASSWTGQVKETQYF.

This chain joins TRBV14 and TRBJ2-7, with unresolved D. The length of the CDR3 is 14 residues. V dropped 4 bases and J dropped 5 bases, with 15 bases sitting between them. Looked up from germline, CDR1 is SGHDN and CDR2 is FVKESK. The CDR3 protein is CASSPRPLGDEQYF. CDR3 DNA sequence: TGTGCCAGCAGCCCCAGACCCTTGGGCGACGAGCAGTACTTC. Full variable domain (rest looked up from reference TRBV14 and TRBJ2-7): EAGVTQFPSHSVIEKGQTVTLRCDPISGHDNLYWYRRVMGKEIKFLLHFVKESKQDESGMPNNRFLAERTGGTYSTLKVQPAELEDSGVYFCASSPRPLGDEQYFGPGTRLTVT.

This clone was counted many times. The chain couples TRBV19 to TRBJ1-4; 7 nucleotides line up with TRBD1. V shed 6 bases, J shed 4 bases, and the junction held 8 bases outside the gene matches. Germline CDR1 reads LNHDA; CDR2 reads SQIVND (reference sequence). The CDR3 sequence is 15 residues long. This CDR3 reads CASRKTGSVNEKLFF. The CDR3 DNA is TGTGCCAGTAGAAAGACAGGGAGTGTTAATGAAAAACTGTTTTTT.

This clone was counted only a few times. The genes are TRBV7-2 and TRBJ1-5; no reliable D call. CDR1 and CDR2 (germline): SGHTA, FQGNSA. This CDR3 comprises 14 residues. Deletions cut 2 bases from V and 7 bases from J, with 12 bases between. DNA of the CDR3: TGTGCCAGCAGCTTACGGTCTTCTGAACAGCCCCAGCATTTT. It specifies CASSLRSSEQPQHF.

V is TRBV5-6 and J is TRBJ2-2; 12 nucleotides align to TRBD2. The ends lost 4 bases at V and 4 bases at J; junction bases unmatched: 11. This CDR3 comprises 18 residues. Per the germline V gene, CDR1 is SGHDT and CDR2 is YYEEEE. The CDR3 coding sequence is TGTGCCAGCAGCGCACGGACTAGCGGGGAGAGGAGCACCGGGGAGCTGTTTTTT. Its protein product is CASSARTSGERSTGELFF. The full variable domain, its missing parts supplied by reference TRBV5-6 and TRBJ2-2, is DAGVTQSPTHLIKTRGQQVTLRCSPKSGHDTVSWYQQALGQGPQFIFQYYEEEERQRGNFPDRFSGHQFPNYSSELNVNALLLGDSALYLCASSARTSGERSTGELFFGEGSRLTVL.

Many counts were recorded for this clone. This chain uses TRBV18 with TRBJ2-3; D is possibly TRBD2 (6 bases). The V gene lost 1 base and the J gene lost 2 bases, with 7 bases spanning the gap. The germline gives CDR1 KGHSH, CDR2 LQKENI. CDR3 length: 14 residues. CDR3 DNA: TGTGCCAGCTCACCACTAGCGGCCACAGATACGCAGTATTTT. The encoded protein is CASSPLAATDTQYF.

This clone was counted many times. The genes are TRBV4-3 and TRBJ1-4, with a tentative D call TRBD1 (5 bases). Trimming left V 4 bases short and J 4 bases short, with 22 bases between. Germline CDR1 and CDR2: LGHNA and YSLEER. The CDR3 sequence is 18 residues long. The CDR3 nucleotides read TGCGCCAGCAGCCCAAGTTACGCAGGGCAAGCCTATAATGAAAAACTGTTTTTT. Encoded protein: CASSPSYAGQAYNEKLFF.

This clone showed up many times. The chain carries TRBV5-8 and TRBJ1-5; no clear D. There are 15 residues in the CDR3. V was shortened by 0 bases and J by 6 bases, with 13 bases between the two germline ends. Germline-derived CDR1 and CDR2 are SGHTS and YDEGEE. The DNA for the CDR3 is TGTGCCAGCAGCTTGGTTAGCCTGGCGGGTCAGCCCCAGCATTTT. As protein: CASSLVSLAGQPQHF.

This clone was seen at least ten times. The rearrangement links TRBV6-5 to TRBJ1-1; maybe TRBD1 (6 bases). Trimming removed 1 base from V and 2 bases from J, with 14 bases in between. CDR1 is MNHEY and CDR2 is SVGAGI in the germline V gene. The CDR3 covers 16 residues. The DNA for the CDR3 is TGTGCCAGCAGTTACTTGCTGGGGGCACGAAACACTGAAGCTTTCTTT. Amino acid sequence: CASSYLLGARNTEAFF.

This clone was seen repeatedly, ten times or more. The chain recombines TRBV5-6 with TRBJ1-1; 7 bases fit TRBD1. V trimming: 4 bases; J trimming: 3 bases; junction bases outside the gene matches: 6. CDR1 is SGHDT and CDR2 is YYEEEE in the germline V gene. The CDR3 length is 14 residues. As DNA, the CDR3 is TGTGCCAGCAGCGCCACAGGGGTATACACTGAAGCTTTCTTT. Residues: CASSATGVYTEAFF.

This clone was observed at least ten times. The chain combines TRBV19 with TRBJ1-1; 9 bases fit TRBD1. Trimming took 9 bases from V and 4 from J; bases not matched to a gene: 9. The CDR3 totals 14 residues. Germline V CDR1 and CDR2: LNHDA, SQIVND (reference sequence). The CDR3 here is CASFRQGVVTEAFF. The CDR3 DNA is TGTGCCAGCTTCCGACAGGGGGTTGTCACTGAAGCTTTCTTT.

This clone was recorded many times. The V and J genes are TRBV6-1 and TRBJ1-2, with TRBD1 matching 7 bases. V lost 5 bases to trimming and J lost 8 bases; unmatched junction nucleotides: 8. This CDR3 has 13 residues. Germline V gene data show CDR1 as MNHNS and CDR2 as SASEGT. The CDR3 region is CASSPDQGGGYTF. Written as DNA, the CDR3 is TGTGCCAGCAGTCCCGACCAGGGGGGCGGCTACACCTTC.